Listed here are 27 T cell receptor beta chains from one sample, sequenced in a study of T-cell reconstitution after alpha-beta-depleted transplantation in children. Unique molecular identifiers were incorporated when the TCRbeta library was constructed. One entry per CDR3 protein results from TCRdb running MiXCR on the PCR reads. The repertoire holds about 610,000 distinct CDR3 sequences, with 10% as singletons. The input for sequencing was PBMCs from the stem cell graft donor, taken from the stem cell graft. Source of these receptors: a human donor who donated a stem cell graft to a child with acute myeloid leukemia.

The CDR3 coding sequence is TGTGCCAGCATCCCTCAGAGGGCCGGGTTCAGCACCATATATTTT. Translated, it gives CASIPQRAGFSTIYF. This rearrangement joins TRBV7-2 to TRBJ1-3, with D uncertain. Germline loops: CDR1 SGHTA, CDR2 FQGNSA. This CDR3 comprises 15 residues. V gave up 7 bases and J gave up 9 bases, with 22 bases separating them.

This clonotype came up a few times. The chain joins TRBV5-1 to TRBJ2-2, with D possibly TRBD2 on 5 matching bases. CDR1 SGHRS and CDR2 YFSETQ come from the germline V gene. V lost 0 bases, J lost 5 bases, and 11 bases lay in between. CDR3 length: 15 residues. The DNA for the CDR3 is TGCGCCAGCAGCTTGGGACGGGGAGAAACCGGGGAGCTGTTTTTT. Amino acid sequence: CASSLGRGETGELFF.

DNA of the CDR3: TGCAGTGCTAGGAAGGGGTCAGGTCCAACTGAAGCTTTCTTT. The encoded protein is CSARKGSGPTEAFF. The V call is TRBV20-1, the J call TRBJ1-1, with D possibly matching TRBD1 (5 bases). V gave up 3 bases and J gave up 5 bases, with 16 bases separating them. The CDR3 has 14 amino acids. From germline, CDR1 is DFQATT and CDR2 SNEGSKA (reference sequence).

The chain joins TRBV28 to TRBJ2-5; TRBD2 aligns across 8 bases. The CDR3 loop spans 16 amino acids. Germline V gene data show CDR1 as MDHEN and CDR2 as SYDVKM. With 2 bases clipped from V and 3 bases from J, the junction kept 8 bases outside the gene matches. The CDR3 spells CASSLGLARIEETQYF. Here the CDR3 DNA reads TGTGCCAGCAGTTTAGGACTAGCCCGTATAGAAGAGACCCAGTACTTC.

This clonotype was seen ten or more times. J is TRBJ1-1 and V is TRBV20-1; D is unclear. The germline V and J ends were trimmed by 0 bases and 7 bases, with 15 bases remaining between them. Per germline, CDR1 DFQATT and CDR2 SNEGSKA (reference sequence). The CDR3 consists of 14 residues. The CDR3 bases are TGCAGTGCTAGAGAGACGAGTGCTGGCAGTGAAGCTTTCTTT. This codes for CSARETSAGSEAFF.

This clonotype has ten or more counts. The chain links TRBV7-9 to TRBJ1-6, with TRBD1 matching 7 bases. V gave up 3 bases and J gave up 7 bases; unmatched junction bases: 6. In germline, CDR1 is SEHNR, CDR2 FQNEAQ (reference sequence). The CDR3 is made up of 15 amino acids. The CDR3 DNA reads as TGTGCCAGCAGCTTCACCGGGACAGCCAATTCACCCCTCCACTTT. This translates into CASSFTGTANSPLHF.

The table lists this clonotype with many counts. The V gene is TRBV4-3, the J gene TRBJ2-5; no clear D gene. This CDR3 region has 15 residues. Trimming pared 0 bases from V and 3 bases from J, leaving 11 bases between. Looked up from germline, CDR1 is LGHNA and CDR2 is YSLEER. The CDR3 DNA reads TGCGCCAGCAGCCAAGAAGTTGGGTGGGAAGAGACCCAGTACTTC. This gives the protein CASSQEVGWEETQYF.

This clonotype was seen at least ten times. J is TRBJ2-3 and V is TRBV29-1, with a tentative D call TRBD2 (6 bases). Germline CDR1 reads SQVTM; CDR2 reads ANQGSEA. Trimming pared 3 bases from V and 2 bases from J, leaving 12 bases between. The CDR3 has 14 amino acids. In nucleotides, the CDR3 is TGCAGCGTTGACTCGCTAGCGAACACAGATACGCAGTATTTT. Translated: CSVDSLANTDTQYF.

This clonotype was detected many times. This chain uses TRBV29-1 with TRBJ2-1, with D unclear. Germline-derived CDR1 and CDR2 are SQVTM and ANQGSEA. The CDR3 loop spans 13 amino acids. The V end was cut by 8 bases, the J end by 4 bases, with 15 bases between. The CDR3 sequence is CSPPRDKYNEQFF. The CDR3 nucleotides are TGCAGCCCTCCACGAGACAAGTACAATGAGCAGTTCTTC.

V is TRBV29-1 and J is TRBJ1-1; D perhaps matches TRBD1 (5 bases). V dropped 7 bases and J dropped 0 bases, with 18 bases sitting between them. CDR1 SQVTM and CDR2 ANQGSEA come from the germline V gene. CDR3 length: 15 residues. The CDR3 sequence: CSALPWGTVNTEAFF. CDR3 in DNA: TGCAGCGCTTTACCCTGGGGGACGGTGAACACTGAAGCTTTCTTT.

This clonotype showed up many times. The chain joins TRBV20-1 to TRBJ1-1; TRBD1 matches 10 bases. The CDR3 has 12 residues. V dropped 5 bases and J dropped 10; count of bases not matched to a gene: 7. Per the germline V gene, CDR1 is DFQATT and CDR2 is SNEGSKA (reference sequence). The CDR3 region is CSALTGGKIAFF. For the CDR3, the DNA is TGCAGTGCTTTGACAGGGGGCAAGATAGCTTTCTTT.

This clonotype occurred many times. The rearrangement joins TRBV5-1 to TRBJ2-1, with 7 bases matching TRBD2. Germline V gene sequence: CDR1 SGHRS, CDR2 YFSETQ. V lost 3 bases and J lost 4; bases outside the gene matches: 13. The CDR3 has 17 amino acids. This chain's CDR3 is CASSSSRGSGLYNEQFF. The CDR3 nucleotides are TGCGCCAGCAGCTCGTCCCGAGGTAGCGGGCTATACAATGAGCAGTTCTTC.

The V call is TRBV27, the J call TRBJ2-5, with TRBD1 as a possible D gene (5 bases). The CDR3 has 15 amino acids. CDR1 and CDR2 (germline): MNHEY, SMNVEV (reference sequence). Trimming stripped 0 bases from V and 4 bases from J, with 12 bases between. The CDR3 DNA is TGTGCCAGCAGTTTATCTATTGGCAGGGTAGAGACCCAGTACTTC. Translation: CASSLSIGRVETQYF.

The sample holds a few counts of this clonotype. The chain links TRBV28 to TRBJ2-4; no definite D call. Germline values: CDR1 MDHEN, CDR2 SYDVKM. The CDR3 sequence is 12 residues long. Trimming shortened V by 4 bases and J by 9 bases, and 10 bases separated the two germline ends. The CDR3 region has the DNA TGTGCCAGCAGTTCCACTCCAGGCATTCAGTACTTC. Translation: CASSSTPGIQYF.

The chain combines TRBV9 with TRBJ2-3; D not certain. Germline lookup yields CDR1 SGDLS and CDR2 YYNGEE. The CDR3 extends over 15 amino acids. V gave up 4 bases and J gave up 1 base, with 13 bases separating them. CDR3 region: CASSPEIQGTDTQYF. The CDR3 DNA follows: TGTGCCAGCAGCCCGGAAATTCAGGGCACAGATACGCAGTATTTT.

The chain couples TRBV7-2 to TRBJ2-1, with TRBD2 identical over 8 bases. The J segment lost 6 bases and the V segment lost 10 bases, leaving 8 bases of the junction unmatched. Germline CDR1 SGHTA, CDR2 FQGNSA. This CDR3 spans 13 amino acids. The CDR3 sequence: CATLGLAGNEQFF. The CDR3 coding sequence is TGTGCCACCCTCGGTCTAGCGGGCAATGAGCAGTTCTTC.

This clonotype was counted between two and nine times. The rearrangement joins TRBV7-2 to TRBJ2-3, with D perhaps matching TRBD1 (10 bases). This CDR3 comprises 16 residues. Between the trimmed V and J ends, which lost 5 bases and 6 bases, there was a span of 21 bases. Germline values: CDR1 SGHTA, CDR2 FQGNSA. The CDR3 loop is CASSRGGGQGTDTQYF. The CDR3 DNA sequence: TGTGCCAGCAGCCGCGGGGGGGGACAGGGGACGGATACGCAGTATTTT.

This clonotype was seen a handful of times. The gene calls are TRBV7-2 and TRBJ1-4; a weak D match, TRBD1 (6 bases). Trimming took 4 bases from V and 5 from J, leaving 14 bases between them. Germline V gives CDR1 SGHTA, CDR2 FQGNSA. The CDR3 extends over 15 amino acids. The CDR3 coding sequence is TGTGCCAGCAGCTCGCGGGCGGGGGCAAATGAAAAACTGTTTTTT. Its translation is CASSSRAGANEKLFF.

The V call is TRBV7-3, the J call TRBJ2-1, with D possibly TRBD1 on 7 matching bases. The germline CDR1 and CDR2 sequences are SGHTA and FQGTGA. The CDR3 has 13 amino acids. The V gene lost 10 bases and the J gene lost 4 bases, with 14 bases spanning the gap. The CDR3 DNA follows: TGTGCCACCGCCAGGGGGGTTTACAATGAGCAGTTCTTC. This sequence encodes CATARGVYNEQFF.

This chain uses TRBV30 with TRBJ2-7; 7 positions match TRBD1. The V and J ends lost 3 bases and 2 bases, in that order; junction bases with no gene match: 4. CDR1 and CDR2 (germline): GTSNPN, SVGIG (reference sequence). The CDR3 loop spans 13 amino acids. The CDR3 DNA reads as TGTGCCTGGAGGCGAACAGGGGCCTACGAGCAGTACTTC. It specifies CAWRRTGAYEQYF.

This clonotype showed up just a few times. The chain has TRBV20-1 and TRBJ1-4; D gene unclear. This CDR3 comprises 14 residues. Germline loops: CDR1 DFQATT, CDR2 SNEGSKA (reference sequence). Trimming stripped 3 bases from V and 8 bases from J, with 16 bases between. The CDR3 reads CSASPGYVGEKLFF. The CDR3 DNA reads TGCAGTGCTAGCCCGGGGTACGTGGGAGAAAAACTGTTTTTT.

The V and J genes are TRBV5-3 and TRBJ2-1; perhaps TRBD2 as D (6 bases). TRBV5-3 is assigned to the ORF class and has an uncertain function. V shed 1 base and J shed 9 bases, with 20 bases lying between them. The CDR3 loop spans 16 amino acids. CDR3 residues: CARSLMVAEGWGEQFF. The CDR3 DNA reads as TGTGCCAGAAGCTTGATGGTAGCGGAGGGCTGGGGTGAGCAGTTCTTC.

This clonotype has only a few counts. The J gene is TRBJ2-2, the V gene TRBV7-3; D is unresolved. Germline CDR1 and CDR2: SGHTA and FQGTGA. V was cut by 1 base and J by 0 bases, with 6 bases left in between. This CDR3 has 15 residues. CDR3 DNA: TGTGCCAGCAGCTTAAGTATATCGAACACCGGGGAGCTGTTTTTT. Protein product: CASSLSISNTGELFF. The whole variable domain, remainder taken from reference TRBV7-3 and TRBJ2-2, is GAGVSQTPSNKVTEKGKYVELRCDPISGHTALYWYRQSLGQGPEFLIYFQGTGAADDSGLPNDRFFAVRPEGSVSTLKIQRTERGDSAVYLCASSLSISNTGELFFGEGSRLTVL.

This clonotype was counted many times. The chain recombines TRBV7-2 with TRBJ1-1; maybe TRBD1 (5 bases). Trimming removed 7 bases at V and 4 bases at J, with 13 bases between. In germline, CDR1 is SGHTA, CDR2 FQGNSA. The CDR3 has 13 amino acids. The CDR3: CASNLNGGTEAFF. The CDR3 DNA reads TGTGCCAGCAACCTTAACGGGGGCACTGAAGCTTTCTTT.

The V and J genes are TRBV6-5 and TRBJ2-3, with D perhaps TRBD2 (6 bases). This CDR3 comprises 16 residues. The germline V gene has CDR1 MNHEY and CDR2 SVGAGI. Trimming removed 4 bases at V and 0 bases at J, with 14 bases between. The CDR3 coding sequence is TGTGCCAGCAGTTCCACACGCGGGGTGAGCACAGATACGCAGTATTTT. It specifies CASSSTRGVSTDTQYF.

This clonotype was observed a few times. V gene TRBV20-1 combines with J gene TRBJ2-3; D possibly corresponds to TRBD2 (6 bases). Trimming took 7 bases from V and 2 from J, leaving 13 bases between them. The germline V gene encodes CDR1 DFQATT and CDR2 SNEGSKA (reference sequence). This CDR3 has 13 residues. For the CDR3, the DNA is TGCAGTGGGGGCGCGGGGCTCACAGATACGCAGTATTTT. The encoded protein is CSGGAGLTDTQYF.

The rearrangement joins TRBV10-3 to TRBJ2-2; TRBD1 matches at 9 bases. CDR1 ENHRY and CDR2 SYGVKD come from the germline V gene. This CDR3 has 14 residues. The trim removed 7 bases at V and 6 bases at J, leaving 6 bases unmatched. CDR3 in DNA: TGTGCCATCACTGGGACAGGGTCGGCCGGGGAGCTGTTTTTT. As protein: CAITGTGSAGELFF.